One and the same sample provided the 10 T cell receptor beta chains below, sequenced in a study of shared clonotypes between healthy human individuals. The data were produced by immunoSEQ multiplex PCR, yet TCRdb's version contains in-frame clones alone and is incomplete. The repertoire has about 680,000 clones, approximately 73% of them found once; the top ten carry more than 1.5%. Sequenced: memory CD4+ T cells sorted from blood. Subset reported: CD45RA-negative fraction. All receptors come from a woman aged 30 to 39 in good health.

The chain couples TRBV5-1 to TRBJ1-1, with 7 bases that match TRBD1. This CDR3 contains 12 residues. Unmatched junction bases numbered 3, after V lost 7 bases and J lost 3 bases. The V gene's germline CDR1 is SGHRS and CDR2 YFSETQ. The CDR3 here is CASSDRDTEAFF. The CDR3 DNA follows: TGCGCCAGCTCTGACAGGGACACTGAAGCTTTCTTT.

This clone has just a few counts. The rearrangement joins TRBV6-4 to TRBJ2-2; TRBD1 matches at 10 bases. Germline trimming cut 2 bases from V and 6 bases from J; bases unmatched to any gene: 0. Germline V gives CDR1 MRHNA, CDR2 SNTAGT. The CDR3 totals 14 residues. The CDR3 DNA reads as TGTGCCAGCAGTGACGGACAGGGGGCCGGGGAGCTGTTTTTT. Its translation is CASSDGQGAGELFF.

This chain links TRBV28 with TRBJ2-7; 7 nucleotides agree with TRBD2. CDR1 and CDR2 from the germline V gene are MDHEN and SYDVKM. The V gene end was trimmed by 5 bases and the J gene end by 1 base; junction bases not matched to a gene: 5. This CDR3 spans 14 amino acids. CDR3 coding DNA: TGTGCCAGCAGTGGTAGCGGGCTTTCCTACGAGCAGTACTTC. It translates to CASSGSGLSYEQYF.

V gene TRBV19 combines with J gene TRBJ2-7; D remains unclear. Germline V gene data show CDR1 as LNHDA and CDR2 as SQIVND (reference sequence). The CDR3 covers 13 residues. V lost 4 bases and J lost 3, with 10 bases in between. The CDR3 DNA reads TGTGCCAGTAGTAGGGCAGAGCACTACGAGCAGTACTTC. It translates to CASSRAEHYEQYF.

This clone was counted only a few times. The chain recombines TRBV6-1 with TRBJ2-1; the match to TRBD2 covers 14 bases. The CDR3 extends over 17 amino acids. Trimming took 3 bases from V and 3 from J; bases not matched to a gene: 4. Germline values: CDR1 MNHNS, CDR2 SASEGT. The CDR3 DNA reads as TGTGCCAGCAGTGAGGGACTAGCGGGAGTCCTCTACAATGAGCAGTTCTTC. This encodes CASSEGLAGVLYNEQFF.

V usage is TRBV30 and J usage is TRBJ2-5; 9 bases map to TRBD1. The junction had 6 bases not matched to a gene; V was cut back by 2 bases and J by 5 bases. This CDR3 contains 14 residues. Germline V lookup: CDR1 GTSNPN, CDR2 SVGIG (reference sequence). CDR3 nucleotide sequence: TGTGCCTGGAGTCCAGGACAGGGGTTGGAGACCCAGTACTTC. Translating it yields CAWSPGQGLETQYF.

This CDR3 reads CASSYQTAEGRAFF. The CDR3 DNA reads as TGTGCCAGCAGTTATCAGACAGCCGAGGGGAGAGCTTTCTTT. The chain has TRBV6-1 and TRBJ1-1; D is perhaps TRBD1 (5 bases). The CDR3 spans 14 residues. V was cut by 5 bases and J by 10 bases, with 20 bases left in between. Germline lookup yields CDR1 MNHNS and CDR2 SASEGT.

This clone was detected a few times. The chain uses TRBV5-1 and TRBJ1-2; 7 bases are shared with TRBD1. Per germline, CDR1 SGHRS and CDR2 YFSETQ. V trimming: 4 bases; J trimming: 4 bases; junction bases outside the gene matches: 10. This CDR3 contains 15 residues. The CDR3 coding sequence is TGCGCCAGCAGCGAGGACCCCGGGACAGCCTATGGCTACACCTTC. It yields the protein CASSEDPGTAYGYTF.

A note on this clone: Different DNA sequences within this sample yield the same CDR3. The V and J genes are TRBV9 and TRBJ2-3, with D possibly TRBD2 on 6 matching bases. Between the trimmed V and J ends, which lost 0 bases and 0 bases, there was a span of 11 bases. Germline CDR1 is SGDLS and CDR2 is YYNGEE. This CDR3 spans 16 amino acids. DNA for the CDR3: TGTGCCAGCAGCGTAGGTAGCGGAGCTAGCACAGATACGCAGTATTTT. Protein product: CASSVGSGASTDTQYF.

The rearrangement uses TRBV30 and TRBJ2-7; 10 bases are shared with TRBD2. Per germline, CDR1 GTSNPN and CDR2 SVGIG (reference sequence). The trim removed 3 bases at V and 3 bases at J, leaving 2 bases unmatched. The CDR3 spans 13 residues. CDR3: CAWRGLANYEQYF. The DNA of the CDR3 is TGTGCCTGGAGGGGACTAGCGAACTACGAGCAGTACTTC.